This T cell receptor (beta chain) is drawn from a study of cytomegalovirus exposure and HLA in healthy donors. Overall study: Some 85 million unique TCRs, all from HLA-typed donors, were included in an early release of the data.

PCR primers comprised 60 Vbeta and 13 Jbeta primers. In the original analysis: About 12 million of 80 million to 85 million unique TCR beta chains were shared, per a later count. Clones were sequenced by immunoSEQ multiplex PCR, and TCRdb holds only the in-frame ones, with some missing. V and J calls and clone size are as listed in that table; D and trimming were resolved from the DNA. The sample records 100,000 to 150,000 clones, 72% being singletons. Germline V gene sequence: CDR1 SGHKS, CDR2 YYEKEE (reference sequence). V shed 3 bases, J shed 6 bases, and the junction held 8 bases outside the gene matches. This CDR3 comprises 16 residues.

The clonotype originates from a man aged 25 to 40 in good health and CMV-seronegative. Specimen: PBMCs. The chain combines TRBV5-5 with TRBJ2-2, with 10 nucleotides matching TRBD2. The CDR3 sequence is CASSSTSGVEAGELFF. CDR3 nucleotide sequence: TGTGCCAGCAGCTCTACTAGCGGGGTTGAAGCCGGGGAGCTGTTTTTT.